Listed here are 30 T cell receptor beta chains from one sample, sequenced in a study of PD-L1 blockade in urothelial cancer. Time point meaning: pretreatment peripheral blood. Repertoires were generated with immunoSEQ multiplex PCR, while TCRdb's copy carries only in-frame clones and drops some. The table has 45,000 or so clones, roughly 84% seen once. Material: PBMCs, obtained around atezolizumab (anti-PD-L1) treatment. The receptor set was obtained from a donor aged 40 or older with urothelial cancer.

The V and J genes are TRBV7-3 and TRBJ2-3; 11 bases match TRBD1. V lost 5 bases, J lost 11 bases, and 12 bases stayed unmatched. This CDR3 contains 15 residues. Germline CDR1 and CDR2: SGHTA and FQGTGA. This CDR3 reads CASSPGQGAVGGQYF. The CDR3 DNA reads TGTGCCAGCAGCCCCGGACAGGGGGCGGTCGGGGGGCAGTATTTT.

The chain links TRBV27 to TRBJ1-5; D not certain. Germline CDR1 reads MNHEY; CDR2 reads SMNVEV (reference sequence). V gave up 3 bases and J gave up 3 bases, with 12 bases separating them. This CDR3 is built from 15 residues. CDR3 amino acids: CASSLFPGNNQPQHF. The CDR3, as DNA: TGTGCCAGCAGTTTGTTCCCCGGGAACAATCAGCCCCAGCATTTT.

The V and J genes are TRBV2 and TRBJ1-4; D perhaps matches TRBD1 (6 bases). From germline, CDR1 is SNHLY and CDR2 FYNNEI. Deletions cut 6 bases from V and 4 bases from J, with 15 bases between. The length of the CDR3 is 15 residues. The CDR3, as DNA: TGTGCCAGCAGCCGGGAGGGGGGCATTAATGAAAAACTGTTTTTT. As protein: CASSREGGINEKLFF.

This clone has only a few counts. The genes are TRBV5-1 and TRBJ1-2; the D is unclear. Looked up from germline, CDR1 is SGHRS and CDR2 is YFSETQ. This CDR3 is built from 15 residues. Trimming took 4 bases from V and 1 from J, leaving 14 bases between them. The CDR3 DNA reads TGCGCCAGCAGCCCCCGGGAGGATAATAACTATGGCTACACCTTC. It yields the protein CASSPREDNNYGYTF.

The rearrangement joins TRBV27 to TRBJ2-2; D is perhaps TRBD2 (7 bases). The germline V and J ends were trimmed by 6 bases and 6 bases, with 17 bases remaining between them. Per germline, CDR1 MNHEY and CDR2 SMNVEV (reference sequence). The CDR3 has 15 residues. The CDR3 region has the DNA TGTGCCAGCAGGGGGGGGCTAGCTAAAGCCGGGGAGCTGTTTTTT. Translated, it gives CASRGGLAKAGELFF.

CDR3 sequence (DNA): TGTGCCAGCAGCTTAAGGGACAGGGGTTTGCACTATGGCTACACCTTC. It is translated as CASSLRDRGLHYGYTF. The gene calls are TRBV7-9 and TRBJ1-2, with TRBD1 matching 10 bases. V gave up 2 bases and J gave up 3 bases; unmatched junction bases: 6. CDR1 and CDR2 (germline): SEHNR, FQNEAQ (reference sequence). This CDR3 is 16 amino acids long. Filled out from reference TRBV7-9 and TRBJ1-2, the complete variable domain reads DTGVSQNPRHKITKRGQNVTFRCDPISEHNRLYWYRQTLGQGPEFLTYFQNEAQLEKSRLLSDRFSAERPKGSFSTLEIQRTEQGDSAMYLCASSLRDRGLHYGYTFGSGTRLTVV.

The rearrangement joins TRBV15 to TRBJ2-7; D is perhaps TRBD1 (5 bases). Per germline, CDR1 LNHNV and CDR2 YYDKDF (reference sequence). This CDR3 is built from 15 residues. Trimming pared 0 bases from V and 2 bases from J, leaving 11 bases between. As DNA, the CDR3 is TGTGCCACCAGCAGAGATCGTAGGGGTGCCTACGAGCAGTACTTC. Translating it yields CATSRDRRGAYEQYF. Using reference TRBV15 and TRBJ2-7 for the parts outside the CDR3, the full variable domain is DAMVIQNPRYQVTQFGKPVTLSCSQTLNHNVMYWYQQKSSQAPKLLFHYYDKDFNNEADTPDNFQSRRPNTSFCFLDIRSPGLGDTAMYLCATSRDRRGAYEQYFGPGTRLTVT.

This chain links TRBV5-1 with TRBJ2-5; 11 bases match TRBD2. Germline values: CDR1 SGHRS, CDR2 YFSETQ. Trimming took 1 base from V and 5 from J; bases not matched to a gene: 16. The CDR3 spans 19 residues. This CDR3 is CASSLFGLAGGGAHETQYF. The DNA of the CDR3 is TGCGCCAGCAGCTTGTTCGGGCTAGCGGGAGGAGGGGCCCACGAGACCCAGTACTTC.

V and J are TRBV7-7 and TRBJ2-7, with D unresolved. The CDR3 has 14 residues. Germline V gives CDR1 SSHAT, CDR2 FNYEAQ (reference sequence). With 10 bases removed from V and 0 bases from J, the gap between germline ends came to 16 bases. The CDR3 here is CAIGLGPTSYEQYF. DNA for the CDR3: TGTGCCATCGGGTTGGGTCCCACCTCCTACGAGCAGTACTTC.

This chain links TRBV5-4 with TRBJ2-3; no firm D call. The CDR3 contains 11 residues. From germline, CDR1 is SGHNT and CDR2 YYREEE (reference sequence). Trimming shortened V by 4 bases and J by 4 bases, and 4 bases separated the two germline ends. CDR3 residues: CASSAADTQYF. The CDR3 DNA reads as TGTGCCAGCAGCGCAGCAGATACGCAGTATTTT.

The rearrangement uses TRBV7-9 and TRBJ2-6; 11 bases line up with TRBD1. Trimming at V came to 1 base and at J to 2 bases, leaving 1 base not matched to a gene. This CDR3 contains 17 residues. CDR1 and CDR2 (germline): SEHNR, FQNEAQ (reference sequence). This CDR3 is CASSLGTGGAGANVLTF. CDR3 sequence (DNA): TGTGCCAGCAGCTTAGGGACAGGGGGCGCTGGGGCCAACGTCCTGACTTTC.

The chain has TRBV20-1 and TRBJ1-2, with D uncertain. CDR1 and CDR2 (germline): DFQATT, SNEGSKA (reference sequence). Trimming shortened V by 6 bases and J by 2 bases, and 4 bases separated the two germline ends. This CDR3 region has 10 residues. The CDR3 bases are TGCAGTGCACTGAACTATGGCTACACCTTC. Its translation: CSALNYGYTF.

The chain recombines TRBV4-1 with TRBJ2-7; a weak D match, TRBD2 (6 bases). The V gene's germline CDR1 is MGHRA and CDR2 YSYEKL. The CDR3 sequence is 15 residues long. Trimming shortened V by 3 bases and J by 2 bases, and 14 bases separated the two germline ends. CDR3 sequence: CASSQRDSGPYEQYF. The DNA of the CDR3 is TGCGCCAGCAGCCAGAGGGATAGCGGTCCCTACGAGCAGTACTTC.

This clone was counted between two and nine times. The chain has TRBV19 and TRBJ2-3; D gene unclear. The germline CDR1 and CDR2 sequences are LNHDA and SQIVND (reference sequence). The CDR3 sequence is 14 residues long. Between the trimmed V and J ends, which lost 6 bases and 2 bases, there was a span of 12 bases. The CDR3: CASRSHGDTDTQYF. The CDR3, as DNA: TGTGCCAGTAGATCCCACGGAGACACAGATACGCAGTATTTT.

V is TRBV6-5 and J is TRBJ2-1, with D tentatively TRBD2 (6 bases). CDR1 is MNHEY, CDR2 SVGAGI, per germline. Trimming removed 0 bases from V and 6 bases from J, with 15 bases in between. The CDR3 contains 16 residues. In DNA form, the CDR3 reads TGTGCCAGCAGTTACTCCCTTAGCGGAGGTACCAATGAGCAGTTCTTC. This encodes CASSYSLSGGTNEQFF.

The V call is TRBV27, the J call TRBJ1-1, with unresolved D. The CDR3 runs to 14 residues. Germline-derived CDR1 and CDR2 are MNHEY and SMNVEV (reference sequence). Deletions cut 0 bases from V and 4 bases from J, with 9 bases between. The CDR3: CASSLSGVSTEAFF. The CDR3, as DNA: TGTGCCAGCAGTTTATCCGGGGTTTCCACTGAAGCTTTCTTT.

The chain is built from TRBV6-1 and TRBJ2-3; D remains ambiguous. This CDR3 has 14 amino acids. The V and J ends lost 3 bases and 2 bases respectively, with 9 bases between them. CDR1 and CDR2 (germline): MNHNS, SASEGT. The CDR3 coding sequence is TGTGCCAGCAGTGACGTCAGATACACAGATACGCAGTATTTT. Amino acid sequence: CASSDVRYTDTQYF.

The rearrangement uses TRBV4-1 and TRBJ2-5, with 12 bases that match TRBD2. The junction had 8 bases not matched to a gene; V was cut back by 1 base and J by 5 bases. The CDR3 has 17 residues. Germline CDR1 MGHRA, CDR2 YSYEKL. The CDR3 sequence: CASSQGLAGGPGETQYF. The CDR3 DNA follows: TGCGCCAGCAGCCAAGGTCTAGCGGGAGGGCCGGGGGAGACCCAGTACTTC.

The chain combines TRBV11-2 with TRBJ2-1; a weak D match, TRBD2 (6 bases). The CDR3 is 13 amino acids. V lost 5 bases to trimming and J lost 7 bases, with 12 bases between them. Germline V gene sequence: CDR1 SGHAT, CDR2 FQNNGV. CDR3 in amino acids: CASSRLEWNEQFF. DNA for the CDR3: TGTGCCAGCAGCCGACTAGAGTGGAATGAGCAGTTCTTC.

The chain carries TRBV7-9 and TRBJ2-5, with 8 bases aligning to TRBD2. Germline-derived CDR1 and CDR2 are SEHNR and FQNEAQ (reference sequence). This CDR3 is 12 amino acids long. Unmatched junction bases numbered 3, after V lost 5 bases and J lost 7 bases. The CDR3 nucleotides are TGTGCCAGCAGCCCCGGGGGGGGGACCCAGTACTTC. Residues: CASSPGGGTQYF.

The genes are TRBV7-2 and TRBJ1-5; 11 bases line up with TRBD1. Germline CDR1 and CDR2: SGHTA and FQGNSA. The CDR3 is 16 residues long. The ends lost 0 bases at V and 2 bases at J; junction bases unmatched: 0. In DNA, the CDR3 is TGTGCCAGCAGCTTAGCGGGACAGGGGGGCAATCAGCCCCAGCATTTT. Translation gives CASSLAGQGGNQPQHF.

The chain couples TRBV19 to TRBJ2-1, with D possibly being TRBD2 (5 bases). Germline CDR1 is LNHDA and CDR2 is SQIVND (reference sequence). V was cut by 3 bases and J by 8 bases, with 11 bases left in between. This CDR3 has 13 residues. This CDR3 reads CASSIRAADEQFF. For the CDR3, the DNA is TGTGCCAGTAGTATCAGAGCGGCGGATGAGCAGTTCTTC. The entire variable domain, with the rest obtained from reference TRBV19 and TRBJ2-1, is as follows: DGGITQSPKYLFRKEGQNVTLSCEQNLNHDAMYWYRQDPGQGLRLIYYSQIVNDFQKGDIAEGYSVSREKKESFPLTVTSAQKNPTAFYLCASSIRAADEQFFGPGTRLTVL.

The chain is built from TRBV6-5 and TRBJ2-7; D unclear. Trimming shortened V by 6 bases and J by 0 bases, and 12 bases separated the two germline ends. This CDR3 has 14 residues. From germline, CDR1 is MNHEY and CDR2 SVGAGI. The DNA of the CDR3 is TGTGCCAGCAGGCGTGGTGCAGGCTCCTACGAGCAGTACTTC. Its translation is CASRRGAGSYEQYF.

This clone was counted only a few times. This sequence joins TRBV28 and TRBJ1-3; TRBD1 is a possible D gene (5 bases). The CDR3 runs 15 residues. Germline CDR1 reads MDHEN; CDR2 reads SYDVKM. V gave up 5 bases and J gave up 0 bases, with 11 bases separating them. CDR3 nucleotide sequence: TGTGCCAGCAGTCGCCCAGGGTACTCTGGAAACACCATATATTTT. As protein: CASSRPGYSGNTIYF. The full variable domain, its missing parts supplied by reference TRBV28 and TRBJ1-3, is DVKVTQSSRYLVKRTGEKVFLECVQDMDHENMFWYRQDPGLGLRLIYFSYDVKMKEKGDIPEGYSVSREKKERFSLILESASTNQTSMYLCASSRPGYSGNTIYFGEGSWLTVV.

The chain is built from TRBV6-5 and TRBJ2-7, with 7 bases fitting TRBD2. The CDR3 runs to 12 residues. Germline values: CDR1 MNHEY, CDR2 SVGAGI. Trimming at V came to 0 bases and at J to 7 bases, leaving 0 bases not matched to a gene. The CDR3 region is CASSYSGGEQYF. CDR3 bases: TGTGCCAGCAGTTACTCGGGAGGGGAGCAGTACTTC.

The CDR3 sequence is CASSQAGGWGTEAFF. CDR3 nucleotides: TGCGCCAGCAGCCAAGCAGGGGGCTGGGGCACTGAAGCTTTCTTT. The chain carries TRBV4-3 and TRBJ1-1, with 8 bases lining up with TRBD1. Germline lookup yields CDR1 LGHNA and CDR2 YSLEER. The CDR3 consists of 15 residues. V lost 1 base, J lost 4 bases, and 5 bases stayed unmatched.

This clone turned up a few times. CDR3 in DNA: TGTGCCAGCAGCGTAGGGGTAGCGGGAGCAGATACGCAGTATTTT. Its translation: CASSVGVAGADTQYF. This chain joins TRBV9 and TRBJ2-3, with 9 bases matching TRBD2. Losses at the gene ends were 0 bases for V and 4 bases for J; bases not matched to a gene: 3. Germline lookup yields CDR1 SGDLS and CDR2 YYNGEE. The CDR3 loop spans 15 amino acids.

Here the CDR3 reads CASSPRTSPQETQYF. The CDR3 DNA sequence: TGTGCCAGCAGCCCCAGGACTAGCCCGCAAGAGACCCAGTACTTC. The gene calls are TRBV7-2 and TRBJ2-5, with 8 bases lining up with TRBD2. Germline V lookup: CDR1 SGHTA, CDR2 FQGNSA. This CDR3 comprises 15 residues. The trim removed 5 bases at V and 2 bases at J, leaving 7 bases unmatched.

The chain employs TRBV4-2 and TRBJ2-1; 12 bases match TRBD2. The CDR3 extends over 17 amino acids. Per germline, CDR1 LGHNA and CDR2 YNFKEQ. V dropped 5 bases and J dropped 5; count of bases not matched to a gene: 10. DNA for the CDR3: TGTGCCAGCAGCGGCGGAGGACTAGCGGGATTAAACAATGAGCAGTTCTTC. This encodes CASSGGGLAGLNNEQFF.

The chain links TRBV19 to TRBJ2-7, with D uncertain. This CDR3 spans 15 amino acids. The V and J ends lost 0 bases and 2 bases respectively, with 11 bases between them. Germline-derived CDR1 and CDR2 are LNHDA and SQIVND (reference sequence). CDR3 nucleotide sequence: TGTGCCAGTAGTATAGACAGCGACCCAGCCTACGAGCAGTACTTC. Translated, it gives CASSIDSDPAYEQYF.